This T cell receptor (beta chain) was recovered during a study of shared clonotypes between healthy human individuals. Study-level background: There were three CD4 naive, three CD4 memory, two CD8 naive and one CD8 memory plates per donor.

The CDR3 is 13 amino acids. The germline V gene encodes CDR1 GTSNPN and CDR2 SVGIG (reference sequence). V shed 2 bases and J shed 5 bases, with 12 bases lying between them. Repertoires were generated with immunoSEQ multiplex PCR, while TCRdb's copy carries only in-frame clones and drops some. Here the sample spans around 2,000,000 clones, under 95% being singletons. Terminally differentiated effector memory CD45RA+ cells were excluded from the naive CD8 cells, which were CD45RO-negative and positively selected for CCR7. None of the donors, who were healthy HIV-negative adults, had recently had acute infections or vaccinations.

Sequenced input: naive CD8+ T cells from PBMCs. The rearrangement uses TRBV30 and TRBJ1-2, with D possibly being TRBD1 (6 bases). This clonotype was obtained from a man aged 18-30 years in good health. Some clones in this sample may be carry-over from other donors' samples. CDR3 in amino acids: CAWSRQGRYGYTF. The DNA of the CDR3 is TGTGCCTGGAGTCGGCAGGGGAGATATGGCTACACCTTC.